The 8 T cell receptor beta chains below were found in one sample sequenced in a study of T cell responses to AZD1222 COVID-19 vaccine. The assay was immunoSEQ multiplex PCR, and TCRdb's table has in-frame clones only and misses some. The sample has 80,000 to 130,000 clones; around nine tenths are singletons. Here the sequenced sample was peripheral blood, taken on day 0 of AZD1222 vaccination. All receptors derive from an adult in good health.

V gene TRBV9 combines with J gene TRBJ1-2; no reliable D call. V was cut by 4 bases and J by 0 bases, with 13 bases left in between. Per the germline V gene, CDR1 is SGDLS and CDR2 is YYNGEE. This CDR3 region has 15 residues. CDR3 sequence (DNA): TGTGCCAGCAGCCCATGGACTGACCCTAACTATGGCTACACCTTC. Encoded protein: CASSPWTDPNYGYTF. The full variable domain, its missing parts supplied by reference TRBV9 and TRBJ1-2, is DSGVTQTPKHLITATGQRVTLRCSPRSGDLSVYWYQQSLDQGLQFLIQYYNGEERAKGNILERFSAQQFPDLHSELNLSSLELGDSALYFCASSPWTDPNYGYTFGSGTRLTVV.

The CDR3 region is CASSAGTGSEAFF. CDR3 nucleotides: TGTGCCAGCAGCGCCGGGACAGGGAGTGAAGCTTTCTTT. The chain employs TRBV3-1 (or the pseudogene TRBV3-2) and TRBJ1-1, with 9 positions matching TRBD1. J was trimmed by 7 bases and V by 5 bases; bases with no gene match: 5. Germline V gives CDR1 LGHDT, CDR2 YNNKEL (reference sequence). The CDR3 spans 13 residues.

CDR3 sequence (DNA): TGTGCCAGCAGCTTCGGCGACAATCAGCCCCAGCATTTT. This sequence encodes CASSFGDNQPQHF. This chain connects TRBV3-1 (or the pseudogene TRBV3-2) to TRBJ1-5; no clear D gene. CDR1 is LGHDT, CDR2 YNNKEL, per germline (reference sequence). Trimming cost V 5 bases and J 3 bases, with 8 bases left between them. CDR3 size: 13 residues.

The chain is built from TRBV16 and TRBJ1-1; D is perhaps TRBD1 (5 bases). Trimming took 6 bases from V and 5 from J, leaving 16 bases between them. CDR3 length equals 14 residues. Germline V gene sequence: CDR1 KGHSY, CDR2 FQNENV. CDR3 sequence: CASSRNQGGTEAFF. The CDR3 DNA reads TGTGCCAGCAGTCGTAATCAGGGAGGGACTGAAGCTTTCTTT.

CDR3 sequence reads: CASSIGTGNTDTQYF. CDR3 nucleotide sequence: TGTGCCAGCAGCATCGGGACAGGGAACACAGATACGCAGTATTTT. The genes are TRBV7-8 and TRBJ2-3; 9 bases are a match to TRBD1. This CDR3 has 15 amino acids. Germline V gene sequence: CDR1 SGHVS, CDR2 FQNEAQ. J lost 2 bases, V lost 5 bases, and 5 bases had no gene match. Combining the CDR3 with reference TRBV7-8 and TRBJ2-3 gives the whole variable domain GAGVSQSPRYKVAKRGQDVALRCDPISGHVSLFWYQQALGQGPEFLTYFQNEAQLDKSGLPSDRFFAERPEGSVSTLKIQRTQQEDSAVYLCASSIGTGNTDTQYFGPGTRLTVL.

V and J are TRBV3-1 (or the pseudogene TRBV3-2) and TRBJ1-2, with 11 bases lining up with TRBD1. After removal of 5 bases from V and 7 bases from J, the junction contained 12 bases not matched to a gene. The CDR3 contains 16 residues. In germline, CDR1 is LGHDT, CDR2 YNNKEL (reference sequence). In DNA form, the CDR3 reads TGTGCCAGCAGCTCGTCGGACAGGGGGCGCTTTAGTGGCTACACCTTC. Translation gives CASSSSDRGRFSGYTF.

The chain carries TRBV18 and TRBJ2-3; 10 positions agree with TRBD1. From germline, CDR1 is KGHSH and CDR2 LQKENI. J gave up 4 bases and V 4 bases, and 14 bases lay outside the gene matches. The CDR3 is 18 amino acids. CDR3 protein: CASSLRNRGQGEADTQYF. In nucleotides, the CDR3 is TGTGCCAGCTCACTTCGAAACCGCGGACAGGGGGAAGCAGATACGCAGTATTTT.

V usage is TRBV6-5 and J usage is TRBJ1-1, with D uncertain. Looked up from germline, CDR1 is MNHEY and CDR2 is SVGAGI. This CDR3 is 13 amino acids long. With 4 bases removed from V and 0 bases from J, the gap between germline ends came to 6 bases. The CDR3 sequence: CASSSQVNTEAFF. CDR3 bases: TGTGCCAGCAGTTCCCAGGTGAACACTGAAGCTTTCTTT.